This entry features one TCR beta chain sequence. The assay was immunoSEQ multiplex PCR, and TCRdb's table has in-frame clones only and misses some. The table includes about 85,000 clones, 90% detected once. The entry originates in a study of control samples from healthy donors and cancer patients. The ends lost 5 bases at V and 3 bases at J; junction bases unmatched: 12. Germline CDR1 reads SGDLS; CDR2 reads YYNGEE. The CDR3 is 16 amino acids. The chain links TRBV9 to TRBJ1-2; 8 bases fit TRBD1. The origin of this receptor is a woman younger than 30 in good health. What was sequenced was blood. CDR3 DNA: TGTGCCAGCAGTCGATGGCTGGGACAGGAGGACTATGGCTACACCTTC. Encoded protein: CASSRWLGQEDYGYTF.